The 28 T cell receptor beta chains in this list originate from one sample, sequenced in a study of blood T cell repertoires in COVID-19. Sequencing was performed with immunoSEQ multiplex PCR; in TCRdb, only in-frame clones are kept and a portion is missing. Of around 140,000 clones listed, about 83% are singletons. The sample consisted of peripheral blood. The source of these receptors is a woman between 50 and 59 years old with active or convalescent COVID-19.

CDR3 in DNA: TGTGCCAGCAGTGAATTTTTGGGACAAATCACAGATACGCAGTATTTT. This translates into CASSEFLGQITDTQYF. The gene calls are TRBV25-1 and TRBJ2-3; a possible D gene is TRBD1 (6 bases). Per germline, CDR1 MGHDK and CDR2 SYGVNS. The CDR3 consists of 16 residues. Between the trimmed V and J ends, which lost 1 base and 2 bases, there was a span of 13 bases.

This clone was detected once. This sequence joins TRBV19 and TRBJ1-2, with 9 nucleotides matching TRBD1. The germline CDR1 and CDR2 sequences are LNHDA and SQIVND (reference sequence). The CDR3 is 18 residues long. V dropped 1 base and J dropped 2; count of bases not matched to a gene: 11. The CDR3 region has the DNA TGTGCCAGTAGTATAGGTACCTTACAGGGGGCCGAAAACTATGGCTACACCTTC. Translated, it gives CASSIGTLQGAENYGYTF.

This clone was recorded only once. The chain joins TRBV5-8 to TRBJ1-4, with TRBD1 as a possible D gene (6 bases). Trimming took off 4 bases at V and 3 bases at J, with 13 bases between the two ends. In germline, CDR1 is SGHTS, CDR2 YDEGEE. The CDR3 loop spans 15 amino acids. CDR3 nucleotide sequence: TGTGCCAGCAGCAAACAGGGATTGGCTAATGAAAAACTGTTTTTT. Amino acids: CASSKQGLANEKLFF.

CDR3 amino acids: CASSQIQTNEKLFF. CDR3 nucleotides: TGTGCCAGCAGCCAGATACAGACTAATGAAAAACTGTTTTTT. The chain is built from TRBV3-1 (or the pseudogene TRBV3-2) and TRBJ1-4; D remains unclear. Germline V gene sequence: CDR1 LGHDT, CDR2 YNNKEL (reference sequence). Trimming cost V 3 bases and J 2 bases, with 7 bases left between them. This CDR3 has 14 amino acids.

The chain employs TRBV12-3 or TRBV12-4 and TRBJ1-5; D is perhaps TRBD1 (5 bases). The length of the CDR3 is 13 residues. Between the trimmed V and J ends, which lost 2 bases and 4 bases, there was a span of 6 bases. CDR3 region: CASSLQGNQPQHF. The DNA of the CDR3 is TGTGCCAGCAGTTTACAGGGTAATCAGCCCCAGCATTTT.

Concerning this clone itself: Additional DNA sequences in this sample encode the identical CDR3. This sequence joins TRBV19 and TRBJ1-1; D is unresolved. The V gene lost 1 base and the J gene lost 5 bases, with 8 bases spanning the gap. Germline CDR1 reads LNHDA; CDR2 reads SQIVND (reference sequence). The CDR3 spans 13 residues. CDR3 amino acids: CASSIVGGTEAFF. As DNA, the CDR3 is TGTGCCAGTAGTATAGTAGGCGGGACTGAAGCTTTCTTT.

This clone turned up a few times. The chain employs TRBV14 and TRBJ1-1; TRBD1 agrees at 9 bases. V gave up 3 bases and J gave up 4 bases; unmatched junction bases: 6. Germline CDR1 reads SGHDN; CDR2 reads FVKESK. The CDR3 spans 15 residues. The DNA for the CDR3 is TGTGCCAGCAGCCAGCACTCGGGACAGGGCACTGAAGCTTTCTTT. The encoded protein is CASSQHSGQGTEAFF.

This clone has a single count. V and J are TRBV24-1 and TRBJ2-6; D is possibly TRBD1 (5 bases). V was clipped by 9 bases and J by 2 bases, with 13 bases between them. The CDR3 covers 15 residues. The V gene's germline CDR1 is KGHDR and CDR2 SFDVKD. The CDR3 coding sequence is TGTGCCACCGCGAGCCAGGGTGCTGGGGCCAACGTCCTGACTTTC. Translating it yields CATASQGAGANVLTF.

The chain combines TRBV19 with TRBJ1-2, with D possibly TRBD1 on 6 matching bases. The V end lost 5 bases, the J end lost 2 bases, and 15 bases lay between the germline ends. The CDR3 is 15 residues long. Germline assignment: CDR1 LNHDA and CDR2 SQIVND (reference sequence). The CDR3 nucleotides are TGTGCCAGTAGTCCCCCTGGACAGAAAAACTATGGCTACACCTTC. It translates to CASSPPGQKNYGYTF.

The gene calls are TRBV10-3 and TRBJ1-3; D unclear. There are 17 residues in the CDR3. Trimming removed 6 bases at V and 0 bases at J, with 18 bases between. CDR1 and CDR2 (germline): ENHRY, SYGVKD. CDR3 coding DNA: TGTGCCATCAGGTCATTACCGGGAGCCACCTCTGGAAACACCATATATTTT. Its protein is CAIRSLPGATSGNTIYF.

The chain combines TRBV15 with TRBJ1-4, with TRBD1 as a possible D gene (5 bases). Germline CDR1 reads LNHNV; CDR2 reads YYDKDF (reference sequence). This CDR3 has 16 residues. Trimming cost V 1 base and J 0 bases, with 9 bases left between them. CDR3 region: CATSRVGGATNEKLFF. Here the CDR3 DNA reads TGTGCCACCAGCAGAGTAGGAGGGGCAACTAATGAAAAACTGTTTTTT.

J is TRBJ1-2 and V is TRBV7-2; 7 positions agree with TRBD1. The CDR3 loop spans 14 amino acids. The V segment lost 5 bases and the J segment 4 bases; nucleotides outside the gene matches: 7. Germline values: CDR1 SGHTA, CDR2 FQGNSA. The CDR3 DNA reads as TGTGCCAGCAGCCAAGGGACAGCTAGCTATGGCTACACCTTC. This translates into CASSQGTASYGYTF.

The rearrangement uses TRBV19 and TRBJ1-4; D is undetermined. This CDR3 spans 14 amino acids. CDR1 and CDR2 (germline): LNHDA, SQIVND (reference sequence). Trimming shortened V by 4 bases and J by 8 bases, and 14 bases separated the two germline ends. The CDR3 spells CASSKTPGGEKLFF. The CDR3 DNA follows: TGTGCCAGTAGTAAGACACCGGGAGGCGAAAAACTGTTTTTT.

The J gene is TRBJ2-7, the V gene TRBV5-6, with D perhaps matching TRBD1 (5 bases). Germline V gene lookup returns CDR1 SGHDT and CDR2 YYEEEE. V was cut by 2 bases and J by 4 bases, with 22 bases left in between. The CDR3 totals 17 residues. CDR3 protein: CASSFKQAPPARYEQYF. The CDR3 coding sequence is TGTGCCAGCAGCTTTAAACAGGCCCCCCCCGCACGATACGAGCAGTACTTC.

The chain joins TRBV27 to TRBJ2-5; D not certain. CDR3 length: 14 amino acids. V was shortened by 5 bases and J by 2 bases, with 12 bases between the two germline ends. Germline CDR1 MNHEY, CDR2 SMNVEV (reference sequence). CDR3 DNA: TGTGCCAGCAGTCATCTGGGCCAACAAGAGACCCAGTACTTC. This encodes CASSHLGQQETQYF.

This clone was detected only a few times. The chain employs TRBV7-9 and TRBJ2-3, with 8 bases fitting TRBD1. Trimming at V came to 2 bases and at J to 4 bases, leaving 5 bases not matched to a gene. Germline CDR1 reads SEHNR; CDR2 reads FQNEAQ (reference sequence). This CDR3 spans 15 amino acids. The CDR3 bases are TGTGCCAGCAGCTTAACGACAGGGGCGGCAGATACGCAGTATTTT. It translates to CASSLTTGAADTQYF.

The V gene is TRBV7-2, the J gene TRBJ2-5; 12 bases line up with TRBD1. The germline gives CDR1 SGHTA, CDR2 FQGNSA. V lost 3 bases, J lost 7 bases, and 12 bases stayed unmatched. The CDR3 length is 17 residues. CDR3 in amino acids: CASSFSGTGGPLGTQYF. In DNA form, the CDR3 reads TGTGCCAGCAGCTTCTCCGGGACAGGGGGCCCGCTTGGGACCCAGTACTTC.

The rearrangement links TRBV29-1 to TRBJ1-5; D is possibly TRBD1 (5 bases). CDR1 and CDR2 from the germline V gene are SQVTM and ANQGSEA. The CDR3 length is 13 residues. Trimming pared 6 bases from V and 3 bases from J, leaving 12 bases between. The CDR3 protein is CSVRGQPNQPQHF. Here the CDR3 DNA reads TGCAGCGTCCGTGGACAACCCAATCAGCCCCAGCATTTT.

This clone appeared once. The chain has TRBV6-5 and TRBJ1-2, with 9 bases matching TRBD1. V was pared by 8 bases and J by 8 bases, with 3 bases of the junction left unmatched. Per the germline V gene, CDR1 is MNHEY and CDR2 is SVGAGI. The CDR3 is 11 residues long. The DNA for the CDR3 is TGTGCCAGCGGGACAGGGAGCGGCTACACCTTC. Translation: CASGTGSGYTF.

This chain connects TRBV11-2 to TRBJ2-3, with 8 bases that match TRBD2. Germline values: CDR1 SGHAT, CDR2 FQNNGV. The CDR3 is 15 amino acids. Trimming took 5 bases from V and 4 from J; bases not matched to a gene: 8. CDR3 nucleotide sequence: TGTGCCAGCAGCCCGAGCGGGAGAATGTCAGATACGCAGTATTTT. Translated, it gives CASSPSGRMSDTQYF.

This clone occurred once. The genes are TRBV7-9 and TRBJ1-4; 8 bases map to TRBD1. J was trimmed by 6 bases and V by 3 bases; bases with no gene match: 6. There are 15 residues in the CDR3. Germline V gene lookup returns CDR1 SEHNR and CDR2 FQNEAQ (reference sequence). CDR3 DNA: TGTGCCAGCAGCTTCCGGACAGGGACGGATGAAAAACTGTTTTTT. This translates into CASSFRTGTDEKLFF.

This clone was counted once. This chain uses TRBV20-1 with TRBJ1-5; 9 bases line up with TRBD1. The V and J ends lost 3 bases and 4 bases, in that order; junction bases with no gene match: 4. CDR3 length: 14 residues. The germline V gene has CDR1 DFQATT and CDR2 SNEGSKA (reference sequence). The CDR3 loop is CSASPGQGNQPQHF. In nucleotides, the CDR3 is TGCAGTGCTAGTCCGGGACAGGGAAATCAGCCCCAGCATTTT.

V usage is TRBV7-3 and J usage is TRBJ2-5; tentatively, D is TRBD2 (6 bases). Germline CDR1 and CDR2: SGHTA and FQGTGA. CDR3 length equals 20 residues. Between the trimmed V and J ends, which lost 5 bases and 2 bases, there was a span of 30 bases. The CDR3 sequence is CASSRRDSTQPYRHQETQYF. The CDR3 nucleotides read TGTGCCAGCAGCCGACGGGACTCCACCCAACCTTACCGTCATCAAGAGACCCAGTACTTC.

V usage is TRBV27 and J usage is TRBJ2-7, with D possibly TRBD2 on 6 matching bases. V lost 8 bases and J lost 0, with 14 bases in between. Germline values: CDR1 MNHEY, CDR2 SMNVEV (reference sequence). There are 14 residues in the CDR3. In DNA form, the CDR3 reads TGTGCCAGCTCCCGGCCCGGGAGCTCCTACGAGCAGTACTTC. Its translation is CASSRPGSSYEQYF.

This clone was observed once. The J gene is TRBJ1-1, the V gene TRBV24-1; 8 bases match TRBD1. The CDR3 is 15 amino acids. V lost 4 bases, J lost 1 base, and 4 bases stayed unmatched. Per the germline V gene, CDR1 is KGHDR and CDR2 is SFDVKD. CDR3 residues: CATSEGGQANTEAFF. For the CDR3, the DNA is TGTGCCACCAGTGAGGGGGGACAGGCGAACACTGAAGCTTTCTTT.

The gene calls are TRBV9 and TRBJ1-1; 7 bases are a match to TRBD1. The CDR3 has 14 residues. V shed 2 bases, J shed 0 bases, and the junction held 1 base outside the gene matches. Germline V gene lookup returns CDR1 SGDLS and CDR2 YYNGEE. The CDR3 nucleotides are TGTGCCAGCAGCGTGGGACAGATGAACACTGAAGCTTTCTTT. As protein: CASSVGQMNTEAFF.

This chain joins TRBV7-2 and TRBJ2-3; tentative D call: TRBD2 (6 bases). This CDR3 has 15 amino acids. From germline, CDR1 is SGHTA and CDR2 FQGNSA. V was trimmed by 5 bases and J by 0 bases, leaving 12 bases between them. The CDR3 DNA follows: TGTGCCAGCAGCATAACGGGGGTAAGCACAGATACGCAGTATTTT. Its translation: CASSITGVSTDTQYF.

The rearrangement links TRBV5-1 to TRBJ1-5; 7 positions match TRBD1. The CDR3 is 15 residues long. Germline V gene data show CDR1 as SGHRS and CDR2 as YFSETQ. V shed 2 bases, J shed 6 bases, and the junction held 8 bases outside the gene matches. As DNA, the CDR3 is TGCGCCAGCAGCTTTGAAGGGGGCGCCTCTCAGCCCCAGCATTTT. Amino acid sequence: CASSFEGGASQPQHF.